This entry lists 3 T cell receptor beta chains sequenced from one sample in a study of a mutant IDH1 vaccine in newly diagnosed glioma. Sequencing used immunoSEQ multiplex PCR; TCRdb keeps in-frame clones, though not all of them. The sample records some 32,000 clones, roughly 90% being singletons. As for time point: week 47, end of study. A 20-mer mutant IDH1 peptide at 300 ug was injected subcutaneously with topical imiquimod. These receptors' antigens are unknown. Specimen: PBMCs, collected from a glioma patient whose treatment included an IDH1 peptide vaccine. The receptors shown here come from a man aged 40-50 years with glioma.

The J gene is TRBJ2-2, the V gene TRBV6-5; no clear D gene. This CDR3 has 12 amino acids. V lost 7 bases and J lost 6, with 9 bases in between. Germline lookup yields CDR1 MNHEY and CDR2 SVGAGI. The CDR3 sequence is CASKATAGELFF. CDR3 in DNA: TGTGCCAGCAAGGCAACGGCCGGGGAGCTGTTTTTT.

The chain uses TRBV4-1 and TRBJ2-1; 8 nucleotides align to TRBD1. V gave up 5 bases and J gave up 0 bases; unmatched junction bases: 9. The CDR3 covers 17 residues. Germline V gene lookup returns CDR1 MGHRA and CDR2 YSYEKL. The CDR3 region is CASSDQPGGSSYNEQFF. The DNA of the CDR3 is TGCGCCAGCAGCGACCAGCCAGGGGGCAGCTCCTACAATGAGCAGTTCTTC.

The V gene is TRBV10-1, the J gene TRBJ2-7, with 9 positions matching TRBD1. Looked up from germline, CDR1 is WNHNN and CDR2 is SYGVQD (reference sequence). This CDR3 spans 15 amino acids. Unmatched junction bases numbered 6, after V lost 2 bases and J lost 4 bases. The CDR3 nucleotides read TGCGCCAGCAGTGAGCCGGACAGGGGTTCATACGAGCAGTACGTC. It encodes CASSEPDRGSYEQYV.